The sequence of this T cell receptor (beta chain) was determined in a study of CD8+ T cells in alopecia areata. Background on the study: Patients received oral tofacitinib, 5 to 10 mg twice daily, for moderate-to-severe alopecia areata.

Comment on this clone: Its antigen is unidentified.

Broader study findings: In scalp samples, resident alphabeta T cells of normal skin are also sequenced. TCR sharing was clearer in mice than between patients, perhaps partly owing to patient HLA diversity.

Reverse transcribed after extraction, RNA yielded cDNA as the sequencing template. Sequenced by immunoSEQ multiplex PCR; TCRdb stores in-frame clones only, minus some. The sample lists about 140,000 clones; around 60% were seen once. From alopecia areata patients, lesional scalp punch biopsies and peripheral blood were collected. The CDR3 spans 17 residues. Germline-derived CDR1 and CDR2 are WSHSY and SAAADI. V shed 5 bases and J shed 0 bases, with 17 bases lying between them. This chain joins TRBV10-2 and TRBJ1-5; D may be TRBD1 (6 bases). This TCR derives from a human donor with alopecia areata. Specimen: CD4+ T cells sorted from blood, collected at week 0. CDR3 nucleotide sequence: TGCGCCAGCAGTCACAGCACAGGGCACGATAGCAATCAGCCCCAGCATTTT. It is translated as CASSHSTGHDSNQPQHF.